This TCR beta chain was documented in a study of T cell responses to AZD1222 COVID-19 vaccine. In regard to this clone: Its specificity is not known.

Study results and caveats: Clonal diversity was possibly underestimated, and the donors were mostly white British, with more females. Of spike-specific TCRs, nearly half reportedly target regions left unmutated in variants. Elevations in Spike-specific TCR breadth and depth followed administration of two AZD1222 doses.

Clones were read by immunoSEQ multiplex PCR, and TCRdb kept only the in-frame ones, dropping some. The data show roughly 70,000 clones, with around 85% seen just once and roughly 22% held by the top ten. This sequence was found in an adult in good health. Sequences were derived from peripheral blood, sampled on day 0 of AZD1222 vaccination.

CDR3 sequence reads: CASSLPGQEYSPLHF. CDR3 DNA: TGTGCCAGCAGTCTCCCGGGACAGGAATATTCACCCCTCCACTTT. The rearrangement links TRBV6-2 or TRBV6-3 to TRBJ1-6; 8 nucleotides match TRBD1. Germline-derived CDR1 and CDR2 are MNHEY and SVGEGT. Losses at the gene ends were 5 bases for V and 8 bases for J; bases not matched to a gene: 8. CDR3 length: 15 residues.